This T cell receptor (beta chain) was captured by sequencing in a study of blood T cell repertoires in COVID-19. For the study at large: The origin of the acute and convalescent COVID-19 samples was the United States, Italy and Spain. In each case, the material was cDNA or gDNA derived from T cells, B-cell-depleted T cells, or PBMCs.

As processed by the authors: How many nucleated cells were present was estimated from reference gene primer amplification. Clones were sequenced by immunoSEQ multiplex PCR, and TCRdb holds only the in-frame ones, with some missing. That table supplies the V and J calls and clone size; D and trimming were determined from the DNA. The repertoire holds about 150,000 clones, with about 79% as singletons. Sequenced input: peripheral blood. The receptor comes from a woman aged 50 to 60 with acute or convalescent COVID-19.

The chain's CDR3 is CSATENTEAFF. CDR3 in DNA: TGCAGCGCCACAGAGAACACTGAAGCTTTCTTT. The rearrangement uses TRBV29-1 and TRBJ1-1; D is undetermined. The V end was cut by 7 bases, the J end by 1 base, with 7 bases between. Germline CDR1 is SQVTM and CDR2 is ANQGSEA. This CDR3 has 11 residues.